The clone carrying this T cell receptor (beta chain) was seen a single time. While infection was still active, Seattle patients were enrolled and then followed longitudinally. Under the authors' procedure: Reference gene primer amplification in the assay estimated nucleated cell counts. Using immunoSEQ multiplex PCR, the repertoire was profiled, and TCRdb retains in-frame clones only, with some absent. V, J and clone size were drawn from that table, and D and trimming were deduced from the DNA. The data contain about 24,000 clones, 65% to 80% of them seen just once; the ten biggest clones take up just over 6.5%. This sample is drawn from a study of blood T cell repertoires in COVID-19. Study-level background: Sites in the United States, Italy and Spain provided acute and convalescent COVID-19 samples. PBMCs, B-cell-depleted T cells, or T cells were the source of the cDNA or gDNA that made up the material.

The origin of this receptor is a man aged 50 to 59 with COVID-19, enrolled during active disease. The sequenced sample consisted of peripheral blood.

The CDR3 protein is CASSFNRGIGYTF. The CDR3 region has the DNA TGTGCCAGCAGTTTCAACAGGGGAATAGGCTACACCTTC. This chain uses TRBV12-3 or TRBV12-4 with TRBJ1-2; the match to TRBD1 covers 7 bases. V was pared by 3 bases and J by 8 bases, with 6 bases of the junction left unmatched. CDR3 length: 13 amino acids.